The entry that follows covers one T cell receptor (beta chain) sequence. These data are taken from a study of blood T cell repertoires in COVID-19. Study-level information: Whether acute or convalescent, the COVID-19 samples came from the United States, Italy and Spain. PBMCs, B-cell-depleted T cells, or T cells provided the cDNA or gDNA that made up the material.

In the authors' workflow: How many nucleated cells were present was estimated from reference gene primer amplification. The data were produced by immunoSEQ multiplex PCR, yet TCRdb's version contains in-frame clones alone and is incomplete. V and J calls and clone size follow that table, whereas D and trimming were derived from the DNA. Altogether about 130,000 clones are present, about 77% being singletons, with the ten largest covering around 20%. The CDR3 extends over 14 amino acids. Germline V lookup: CDR1 SGHTA, CDR2 FQGNSA. The V and J ends lost 5 bases and 9 bases respectively, with 14 bases between them.

Sequencing used peripheral blood. The receptor's source is a man older than 75 with acute or convalescent COVID-19. The genes are TRBV7-2 and TRBJ1-6, with D unresolved. The CDR3 here is CASSPLQIGSPLHF. In DNA, the CDR3 is TGTGCCAGCAGCCCGCTACAGATAGGTTCACCCCTCCACTTT.